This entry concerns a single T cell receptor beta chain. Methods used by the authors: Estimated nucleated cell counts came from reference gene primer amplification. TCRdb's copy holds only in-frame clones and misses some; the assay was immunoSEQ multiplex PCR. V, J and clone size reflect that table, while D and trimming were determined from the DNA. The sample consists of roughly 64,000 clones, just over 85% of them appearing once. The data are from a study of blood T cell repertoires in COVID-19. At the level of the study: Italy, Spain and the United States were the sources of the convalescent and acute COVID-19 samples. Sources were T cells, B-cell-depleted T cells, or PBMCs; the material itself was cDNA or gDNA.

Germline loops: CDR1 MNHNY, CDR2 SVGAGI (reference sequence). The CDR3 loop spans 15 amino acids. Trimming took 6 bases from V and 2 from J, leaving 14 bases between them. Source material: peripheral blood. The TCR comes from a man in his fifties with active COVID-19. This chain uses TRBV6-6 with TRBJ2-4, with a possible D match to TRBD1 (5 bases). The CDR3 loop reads CASRPTDFSKNIQYF. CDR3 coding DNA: TGTGCCAGCAGACCGACAGATTTTTCCAAAAACATTCAGTACTTC.